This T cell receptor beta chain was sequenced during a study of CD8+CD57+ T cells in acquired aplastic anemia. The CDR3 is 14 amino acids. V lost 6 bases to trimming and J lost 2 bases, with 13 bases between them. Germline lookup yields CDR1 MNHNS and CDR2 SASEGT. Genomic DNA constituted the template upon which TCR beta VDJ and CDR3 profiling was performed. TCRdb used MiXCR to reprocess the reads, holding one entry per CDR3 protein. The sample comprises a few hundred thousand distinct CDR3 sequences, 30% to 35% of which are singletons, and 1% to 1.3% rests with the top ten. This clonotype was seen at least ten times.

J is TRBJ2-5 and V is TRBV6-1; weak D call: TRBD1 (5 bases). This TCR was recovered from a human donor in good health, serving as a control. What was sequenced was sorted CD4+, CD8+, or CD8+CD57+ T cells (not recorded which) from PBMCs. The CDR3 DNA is TGTGCCAGCAGCCCCCAGACAGCTCAAGAGACCCAGTACTTC. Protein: CASSPQTAQETQYF.